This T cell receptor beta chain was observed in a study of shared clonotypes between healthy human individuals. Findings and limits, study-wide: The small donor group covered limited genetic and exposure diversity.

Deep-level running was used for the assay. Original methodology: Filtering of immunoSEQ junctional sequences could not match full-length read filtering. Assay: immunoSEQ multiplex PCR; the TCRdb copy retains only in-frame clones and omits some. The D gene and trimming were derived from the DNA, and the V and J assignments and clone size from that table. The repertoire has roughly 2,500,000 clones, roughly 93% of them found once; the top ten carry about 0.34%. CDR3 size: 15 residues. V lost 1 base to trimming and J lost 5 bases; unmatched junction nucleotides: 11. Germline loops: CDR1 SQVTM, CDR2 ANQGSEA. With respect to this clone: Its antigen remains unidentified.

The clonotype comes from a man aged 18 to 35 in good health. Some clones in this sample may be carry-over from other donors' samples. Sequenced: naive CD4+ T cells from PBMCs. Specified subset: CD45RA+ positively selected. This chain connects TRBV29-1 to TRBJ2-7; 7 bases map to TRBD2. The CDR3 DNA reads TGCAGCGTTGAAGCCTTGCGGGAGCTGATAAACGAGCAGTACTTC. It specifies CSVEALRELINEQYF.